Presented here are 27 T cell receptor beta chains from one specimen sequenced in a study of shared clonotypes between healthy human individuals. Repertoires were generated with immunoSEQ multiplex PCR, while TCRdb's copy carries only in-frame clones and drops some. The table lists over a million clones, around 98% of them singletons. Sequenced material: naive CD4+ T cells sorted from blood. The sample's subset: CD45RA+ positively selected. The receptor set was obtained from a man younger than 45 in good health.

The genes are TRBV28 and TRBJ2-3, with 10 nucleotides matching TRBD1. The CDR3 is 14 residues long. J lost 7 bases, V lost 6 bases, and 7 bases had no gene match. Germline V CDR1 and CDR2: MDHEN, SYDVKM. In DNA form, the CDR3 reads TGTGCCAGCAGGGCGACAGGGGGCTTCAATACGCAGTATTTT. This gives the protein CASRATGGFNTQYF.

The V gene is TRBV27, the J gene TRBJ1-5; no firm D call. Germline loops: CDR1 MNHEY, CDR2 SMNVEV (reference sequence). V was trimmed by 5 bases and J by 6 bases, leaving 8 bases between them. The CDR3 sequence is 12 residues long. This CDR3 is CASSAQAQPQHF. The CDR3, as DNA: TGTGCCAGCAGTGCTCAGGCTCAGCCCCAGCATTTT.

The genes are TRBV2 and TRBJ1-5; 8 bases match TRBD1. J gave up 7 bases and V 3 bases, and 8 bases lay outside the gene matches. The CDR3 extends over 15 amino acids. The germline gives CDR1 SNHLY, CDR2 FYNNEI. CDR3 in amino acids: CASSDSQGTGQPQHF. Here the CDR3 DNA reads TGTGCCAGCAGTGATTCGCAGGGGACAGGCCAGCCCCAGCATTTT.

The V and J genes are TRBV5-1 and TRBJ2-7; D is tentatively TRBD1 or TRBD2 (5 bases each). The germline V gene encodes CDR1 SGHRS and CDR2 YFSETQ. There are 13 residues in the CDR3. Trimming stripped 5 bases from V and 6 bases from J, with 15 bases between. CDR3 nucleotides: TGCGCCAGCAGACCCGGGACGTCACCCGAGCAGTACTTC. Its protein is CASRPGTSPEQYF.

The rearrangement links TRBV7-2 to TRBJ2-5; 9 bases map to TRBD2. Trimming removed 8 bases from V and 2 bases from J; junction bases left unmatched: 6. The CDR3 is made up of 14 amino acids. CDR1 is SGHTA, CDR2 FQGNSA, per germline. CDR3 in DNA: TGTGCCAGCGGACGTAGCGGGGGACAAGAGACCCAGTACTTC. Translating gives CASGRSGGQETQYF.

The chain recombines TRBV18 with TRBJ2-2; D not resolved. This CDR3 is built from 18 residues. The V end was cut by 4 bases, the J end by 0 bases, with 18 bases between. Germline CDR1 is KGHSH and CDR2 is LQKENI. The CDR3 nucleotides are TGTGCCAGCTCACGAAGGGTGACGACGGTAACGAACACCGGGGAGCTGTTTTTT. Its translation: CASSRRVTTVTNTGELFF.

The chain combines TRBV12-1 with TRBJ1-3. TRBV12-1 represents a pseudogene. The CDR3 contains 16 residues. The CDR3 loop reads CASSFRGGTSGNTIYF. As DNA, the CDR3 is TGTGCCAGCAGCTTTAGGGGAGGGACCTCTGGAAACACCATATATTTT.

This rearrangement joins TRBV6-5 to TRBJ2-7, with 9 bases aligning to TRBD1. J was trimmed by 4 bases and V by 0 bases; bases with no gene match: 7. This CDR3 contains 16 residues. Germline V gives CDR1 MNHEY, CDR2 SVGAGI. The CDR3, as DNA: TGTGCCAGCAGTTACTCCCACGACAGGGGGTCGTACGAGCAGTACTTC. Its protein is CASSYSHDRGSYEQYF.

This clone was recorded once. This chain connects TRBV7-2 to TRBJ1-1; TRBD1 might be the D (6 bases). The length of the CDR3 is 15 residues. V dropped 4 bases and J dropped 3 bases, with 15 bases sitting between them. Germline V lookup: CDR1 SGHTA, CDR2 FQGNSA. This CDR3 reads CASSSSAGAYTEAFF. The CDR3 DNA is TGTGCCAGCAGCTCGAGCGCAGGGGCTTACACTGAAGCTTTCTTT.

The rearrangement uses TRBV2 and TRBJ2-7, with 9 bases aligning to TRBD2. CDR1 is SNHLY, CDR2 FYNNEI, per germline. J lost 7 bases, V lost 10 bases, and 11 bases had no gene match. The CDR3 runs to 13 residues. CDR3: CATQREALGEQYF. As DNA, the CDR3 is TGTGCCACCCAGCGGGAGGCCTTGGGGGAGCAGTACTTC.

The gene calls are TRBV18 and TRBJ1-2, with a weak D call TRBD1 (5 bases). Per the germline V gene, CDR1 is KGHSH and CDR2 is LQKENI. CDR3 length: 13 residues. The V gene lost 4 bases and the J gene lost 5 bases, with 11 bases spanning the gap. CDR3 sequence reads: CASSRKTGYGYTF. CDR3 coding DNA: TGTGCCAGCTCACGGAAAACAGGATATGGCTACACCTTC. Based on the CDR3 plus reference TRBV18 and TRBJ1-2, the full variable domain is NAGVMQNPRHLVRRRGQEARLRCSPMKGHSHVYWYRQLPEEGLKFMVYLQKENIIDESGMPKERFSAEFPKEGPSILRIQQVVRGDSAAYFCASSRKTGYGYTFGSGTRLTVV.

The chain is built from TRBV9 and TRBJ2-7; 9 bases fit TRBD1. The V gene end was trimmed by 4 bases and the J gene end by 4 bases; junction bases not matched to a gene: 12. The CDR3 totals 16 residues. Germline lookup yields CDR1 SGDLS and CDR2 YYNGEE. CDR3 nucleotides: TGTGCCAGCAGCCCCTACCGACAGGGGGGATTGTACGAGCAGTACTTC. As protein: CASSPYRQGGLYEQYF.

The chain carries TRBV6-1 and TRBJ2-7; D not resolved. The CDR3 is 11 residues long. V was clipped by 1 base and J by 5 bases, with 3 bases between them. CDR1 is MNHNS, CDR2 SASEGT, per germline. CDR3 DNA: TGTGCCAGCAGTGAAGGGCACGAGCAGTACTTC. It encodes CASSEGHEQYF.

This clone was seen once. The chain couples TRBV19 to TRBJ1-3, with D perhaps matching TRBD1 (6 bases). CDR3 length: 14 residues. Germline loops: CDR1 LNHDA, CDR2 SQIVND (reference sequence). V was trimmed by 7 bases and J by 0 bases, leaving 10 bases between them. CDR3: CASTLRGSGNTIYF. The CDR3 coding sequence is TGTGCCAGTACCCTCAGGGGCTCTGGAAACACCATATATTTT.

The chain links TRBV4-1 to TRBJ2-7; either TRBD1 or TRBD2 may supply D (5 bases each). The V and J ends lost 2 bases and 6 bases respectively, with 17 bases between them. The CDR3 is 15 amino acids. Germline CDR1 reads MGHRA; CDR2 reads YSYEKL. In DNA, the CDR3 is TGCGCCAGCAGCCAATCCGACCCTGCCGGGGCCGAGCAGTACTTC. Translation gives CASSQSDPAGAEQYF.

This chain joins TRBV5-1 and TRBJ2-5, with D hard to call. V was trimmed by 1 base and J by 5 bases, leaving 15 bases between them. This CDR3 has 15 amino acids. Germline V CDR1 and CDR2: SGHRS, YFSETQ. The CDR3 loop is CASSLPDPSRETQYF. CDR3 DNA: TGCGCCAGCAGCTTGCCGGACCCTTCGAGGGAGACCCAGTACTTC.

In DNA, the CDR3 is TGCGCCAGCAGTCAACCGGGACAGAAGAACACCGGGGAGCTGTTTTTT. As protein: CASSQPGQKNTGELFF. The rearrangement joins TRBV23-1 to TRBJ2-2; TRBD1 matches 7 bases. TRBV23-1 is flagged as an ORF with uncertain function. This CDR3 is built from 16 residues. With V trimmed by 2 bases and J by 1 base, 4 bases remained unmatched.

DNA for the CDR3: TGCGCCACTACTAGCGGGAACAATGAGCAGTTCTTC. It is translated as CATTSGNNEQFF. V is TRBV5-1 and J is TRBJ2-1, with TRBD2 matching over 10 bases. Germline-derived CDR1 and CDR2 are SGHRS and YFSETQ. The CDR3 runs to 12 residues. Unmatched junction bases numbered 2, after V lost 9 bases and J lost 5 bases.

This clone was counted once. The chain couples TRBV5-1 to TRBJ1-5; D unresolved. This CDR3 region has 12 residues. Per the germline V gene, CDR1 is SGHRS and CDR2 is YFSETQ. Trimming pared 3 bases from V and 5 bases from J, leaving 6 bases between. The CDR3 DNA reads TGCGCCAGCAGCTCCCCATATCAGCCCCAGCATTTT. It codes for CASSSPYQPQHF.

The CDR3 is CASSQAQRLAGGGYNEQFF. The CDR3 nucleotides read TGTGCCAGCAGCCAAGCGCAGCGACTAGCGGGCGGGGGGTACAATGAGCAGTTCTTC. J is TRBJ2-1 and V is TRBV4-2, with 10 bases fitting TRBD2. The V gene's germline CDR1 is LGHNA and CDR2 YNFKEQ. V trimming: 1 base; J trimming: 4 bases; junction bases outside the gene matches: 13. The CDR3 sequence is 19 residues long.

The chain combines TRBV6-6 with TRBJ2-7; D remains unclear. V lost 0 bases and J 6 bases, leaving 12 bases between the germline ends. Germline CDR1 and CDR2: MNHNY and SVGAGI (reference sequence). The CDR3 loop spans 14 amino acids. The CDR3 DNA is TGTGCCAGCAGTTACTCGAGACTTGCCCTCGAGCAGTACTTC. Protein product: CASSYSRLALEQYF.

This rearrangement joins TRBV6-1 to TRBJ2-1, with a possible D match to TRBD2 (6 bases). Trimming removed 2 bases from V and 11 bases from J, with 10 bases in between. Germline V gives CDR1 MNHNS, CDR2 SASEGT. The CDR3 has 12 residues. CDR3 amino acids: CASSEQGRKQFF. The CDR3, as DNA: TGTGCCAGCAGTGAACAAGGGAGGAAGCAGTTCTTC.

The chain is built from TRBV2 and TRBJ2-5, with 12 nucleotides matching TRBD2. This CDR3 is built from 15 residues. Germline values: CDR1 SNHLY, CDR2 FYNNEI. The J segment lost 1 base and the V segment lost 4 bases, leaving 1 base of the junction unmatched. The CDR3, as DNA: TGTGCCAGCAGTGGGACTAGCGGGATCCAAGAGACCCAGTACTTC. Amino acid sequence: CASSGTSGIQETQYF.

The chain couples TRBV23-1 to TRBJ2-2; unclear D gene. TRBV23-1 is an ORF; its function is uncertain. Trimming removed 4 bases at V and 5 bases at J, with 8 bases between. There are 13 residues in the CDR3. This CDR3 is CASSLQPTGELFF. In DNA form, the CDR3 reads TGCGCCAGCAGTCTCCAGCCGACCGGGGAGCTGTTTTTT.

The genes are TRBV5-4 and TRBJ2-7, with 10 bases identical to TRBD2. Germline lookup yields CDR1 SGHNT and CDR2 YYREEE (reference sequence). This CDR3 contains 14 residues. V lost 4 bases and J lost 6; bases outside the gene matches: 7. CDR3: CASSRLAGDLEQYF. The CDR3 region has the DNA TGTGCCAGCAGCCGGCTAGCGGGAGACCTCGAGCAGTACTTC.

Here the CDR3 reads CASSLDGPATGELFF. CDR3 nucleotides: TGTGCCAGCAGCTTAGATGGGCCTGCTACCGGGGAGCTGTTTTTT. The V gene is TRBV7-3, the J gene TRBJ2-2; D not resolved. This CDR3 has 15 residues. V lost 2 bases and J 5 bases, leaving 12 bases between the germline ends. Germline CDR1 and CDR2: SGHTA and FQGTGA.

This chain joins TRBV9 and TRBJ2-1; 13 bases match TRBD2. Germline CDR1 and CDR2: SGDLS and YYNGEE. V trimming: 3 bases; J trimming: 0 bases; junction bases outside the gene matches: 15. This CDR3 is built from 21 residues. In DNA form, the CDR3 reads TGTGCCAGCAGCGACCCCTCGACCGGGACTAGCGGGACTAACTCCTACAATGAGCAGTTCTTC. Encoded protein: CASSDPSTGTSGTNSYNEQFF.